Included here is one T cell receptor beta chain sequence, with context. No antigen is known for it. Produced via immunoSEQ multiplex PCR; TCRdb's table is partial and in-frame only. The table lists about 16,000 clones, roughly 90% of them singletons. Trimming pared 3 bases from V and 2 bases from J, leaving 11 bases between. Germline CDR1 is MNHEY and CDR2 is SMNVEV (reference sequence). CDR3 length: 15 amino acids. The data originate from a study of T cells in localized non-small cell lung cancer. Whole-study results and caveats: A denser population of T cells in blood accompanied longer overall survival.

This specimen was peripheral blood, taken before any cancer treatment. The V and J genes are TRBV27 and TRBJ2-1, with D possibly matching TRBD2 (6 bases). The TCR originated in a male donor aged 60 or over with stage II squamous cell lung carcinoma. The DNA for the CDR3 is TGTGCCAGCAGTTTGGGGACTGACCCCTACAATGAGCAGTTCTTC. Protein: CASSLGTDPYNEQFF.